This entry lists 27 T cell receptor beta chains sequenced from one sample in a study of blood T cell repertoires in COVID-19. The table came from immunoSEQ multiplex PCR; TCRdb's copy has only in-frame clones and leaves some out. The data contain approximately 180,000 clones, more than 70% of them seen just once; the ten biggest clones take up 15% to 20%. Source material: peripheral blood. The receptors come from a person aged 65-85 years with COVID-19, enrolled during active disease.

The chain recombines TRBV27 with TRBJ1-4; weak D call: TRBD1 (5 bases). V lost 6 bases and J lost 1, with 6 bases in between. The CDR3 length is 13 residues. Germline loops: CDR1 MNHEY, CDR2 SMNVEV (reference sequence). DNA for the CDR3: TGTGCCAGCAGCAGGGTAACTAATGAAAAACTGTTTTTT. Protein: CASSRVTNEKLFF.

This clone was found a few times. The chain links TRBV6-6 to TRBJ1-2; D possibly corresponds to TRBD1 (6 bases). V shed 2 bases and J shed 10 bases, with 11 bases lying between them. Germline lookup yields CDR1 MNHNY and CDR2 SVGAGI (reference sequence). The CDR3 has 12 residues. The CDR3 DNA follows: TGTGCCAGCAGTTACACACAGGGCGCCTACACCTTC. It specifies CASSYTQGAYTF.

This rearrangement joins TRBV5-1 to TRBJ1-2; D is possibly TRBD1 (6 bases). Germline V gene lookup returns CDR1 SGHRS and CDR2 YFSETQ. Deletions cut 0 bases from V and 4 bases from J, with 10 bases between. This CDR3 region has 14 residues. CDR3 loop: CASSLDGQPYGYTF. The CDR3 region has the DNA TGCGCCAGCAGCTTGGACGGACAGCCCTATGGCTACACCTTC. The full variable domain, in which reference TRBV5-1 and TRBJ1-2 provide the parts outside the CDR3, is KAGVTQTPRYLIKTRGQQVTLSCSPISGHRSVSWYQQTPGQGLQFLFEYFSETQRNKGNFPGRFSGRQFSNSRSEMNVSTLELGDSALYLCASSLDGQPYGYTFGSGTRLTVV.

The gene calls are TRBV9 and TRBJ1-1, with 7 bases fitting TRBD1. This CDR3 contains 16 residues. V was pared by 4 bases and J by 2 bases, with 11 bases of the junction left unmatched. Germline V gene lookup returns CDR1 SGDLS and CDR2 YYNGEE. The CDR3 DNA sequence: TGTGCCAGCAGCCCCCGGCCCAGGGGGATAAACACTGAAGCTTTCTTT. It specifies CASSPRPRGINTEAFF.

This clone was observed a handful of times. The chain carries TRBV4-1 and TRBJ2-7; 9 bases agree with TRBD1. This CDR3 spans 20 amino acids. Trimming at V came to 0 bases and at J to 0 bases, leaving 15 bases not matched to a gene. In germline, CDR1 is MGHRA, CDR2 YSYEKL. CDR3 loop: CASSQDFSGNRGQSSYEQYF. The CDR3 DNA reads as TGCGCCAGCAGCCAAGATTTTTCGGGGAACAGGGGGCAGAGCTCCTACGAGCAGTACTTC.

Here the CDR3 reads CASSMGLAGSDTQYF. The CDR3 bases are TGTGCCAGCAGCATGGGACTAGCGGGGTCAGATACGCAGTATTTT. The chain couples TRBV11-2 to TRBJ2-3, with 13 bases matching TRBD2. The CDR3 runs 15 residues. Germline trimming cut 5 bases from V and 4 bases from J; bases unmatched to any gene: 3. Germline CDR1 and CDR2: SGHAT and FQNNGV.

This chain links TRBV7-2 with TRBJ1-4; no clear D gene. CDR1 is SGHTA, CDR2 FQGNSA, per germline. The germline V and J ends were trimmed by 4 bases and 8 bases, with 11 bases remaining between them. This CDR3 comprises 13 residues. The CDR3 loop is CASSSGVVEKLFF. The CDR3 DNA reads TGTGCCAGCAGCTCCGGGGTTGTGGAAAAACTGTTTTTT.

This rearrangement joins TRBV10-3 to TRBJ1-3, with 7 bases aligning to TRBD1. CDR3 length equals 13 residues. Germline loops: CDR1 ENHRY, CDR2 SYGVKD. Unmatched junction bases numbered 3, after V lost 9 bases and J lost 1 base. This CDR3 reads CAIGTESGNTIYF. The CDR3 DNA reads TGTGCCATTGGGACAGAGTCTGGAAACACCATATATTTT.

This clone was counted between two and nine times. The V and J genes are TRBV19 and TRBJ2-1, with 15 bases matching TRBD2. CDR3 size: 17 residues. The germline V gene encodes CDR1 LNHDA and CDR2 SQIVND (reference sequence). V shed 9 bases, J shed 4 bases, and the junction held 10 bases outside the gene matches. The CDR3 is CASTDGLAGGGYNEQFF. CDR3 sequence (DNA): TGTGCCAGCACGGATGGACTAGCGGGAGGGGGGTACAATGAGCAGTTCTTC.

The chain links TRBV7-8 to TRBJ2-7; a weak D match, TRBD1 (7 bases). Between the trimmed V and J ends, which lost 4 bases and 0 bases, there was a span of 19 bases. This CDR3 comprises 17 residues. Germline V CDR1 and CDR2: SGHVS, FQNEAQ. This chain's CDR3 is CASSSRMQGGSSYEQYF. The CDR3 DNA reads TGTGCCAGCAGCTCGCGGATGCAGGGGGGCAGCTCCTACGAGCAGTACTTC. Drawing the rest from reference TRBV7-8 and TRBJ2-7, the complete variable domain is GAGVSQSPRYKVAKRGQDVALRCDPISGHVSLFWYQQALGQGPEFLTYFQNEAQLDKSGLPSDRFFAERPEGSVSTLKIQRTQQEDSAVYLCASSSRMQGGSSYEQYFGPGTRLTVT.

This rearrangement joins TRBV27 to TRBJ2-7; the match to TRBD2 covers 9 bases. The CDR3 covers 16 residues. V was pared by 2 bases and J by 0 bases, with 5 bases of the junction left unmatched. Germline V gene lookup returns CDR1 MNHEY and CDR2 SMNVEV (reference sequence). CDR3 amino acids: CASSLLPAGGSYEQYF. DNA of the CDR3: TGTGCCAGCAGTTTACTACCAGCGGGGGGCTCCTACGAGCAGTACTTC.

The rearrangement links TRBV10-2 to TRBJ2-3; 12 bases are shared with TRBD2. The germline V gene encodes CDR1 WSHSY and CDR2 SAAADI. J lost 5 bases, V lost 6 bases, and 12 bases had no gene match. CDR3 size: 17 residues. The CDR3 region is CASRAGGLAGGRDTQYF. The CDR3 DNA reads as TGCGCCAGCAGGGCCGGAGGGCTAGCGGGGGGGCGAGATACGCAGTATTTT.

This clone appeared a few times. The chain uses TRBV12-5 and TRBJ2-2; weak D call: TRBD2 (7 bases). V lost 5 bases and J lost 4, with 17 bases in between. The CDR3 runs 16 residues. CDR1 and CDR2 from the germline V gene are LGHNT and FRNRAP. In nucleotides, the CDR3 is TGTGCTAGTGGTGAGGGGCCGGGGGGCGGCACCGGGGAGCTGTTTTTT. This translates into CASGEGPGGGTGELFF. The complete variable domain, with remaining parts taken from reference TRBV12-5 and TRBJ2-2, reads DARVTQTPRHKVTEMGQEVTMRCQPILGHNTVFWYRQTMMQGLELLAYFRNRAPLDDSGMPKDRFSAEMPDATLATLKIQPSEPRDSAVYFCASGEGPGGGTGELFFGEGSRLTVL.

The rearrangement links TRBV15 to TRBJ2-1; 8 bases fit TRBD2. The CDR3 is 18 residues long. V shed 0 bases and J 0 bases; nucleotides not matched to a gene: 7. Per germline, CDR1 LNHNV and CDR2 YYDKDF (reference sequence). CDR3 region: CATSRDPPSGSSYNEQFF. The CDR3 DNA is TGTGCCACCAGCAGAGATCCCCCCAGCGGGAGCTCCTACAATGAGCAGTTCTTC.

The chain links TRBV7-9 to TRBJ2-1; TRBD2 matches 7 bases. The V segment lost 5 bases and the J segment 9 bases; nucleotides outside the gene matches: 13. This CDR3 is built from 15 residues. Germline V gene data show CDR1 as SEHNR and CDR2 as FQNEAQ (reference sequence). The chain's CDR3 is CASSSGDRLASEQFF. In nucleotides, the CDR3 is TGTGCCAGCAGCAGCGGGGACCGCTTGGCGAGTGAGCAGTTCTTC.

The CDR3 DNA follows: TGTGCCAGCAGCCAAGCCCCACACCATTCCATCGACAGGATAAACACCGGGGAGCTGTTTTTT. This sequence encodes CASSQAPHHSIDRINTGELFF. This chain uses TRBV3-1 (or the pseudogene TRBV3-2) with TRBJ2-2; D is perhaps TRBD1 (6 bases). Germline V gene data show CDR1 as LGHDT and CDR2 as YNNKEL (reference sequence). This CDR3 region has 21 residues. Trimming shortened V by 1 base and J by 2 bases, and 26 bases separated the two germline ends.

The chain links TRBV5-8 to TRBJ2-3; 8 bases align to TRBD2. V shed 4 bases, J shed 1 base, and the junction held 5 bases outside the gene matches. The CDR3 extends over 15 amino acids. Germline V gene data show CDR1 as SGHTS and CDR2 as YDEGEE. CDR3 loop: CASSRTSGGTDTQYF. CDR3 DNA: TGTGCCAGCAGCCGAACTAGCGGTGGCACAGATACGCAGTATTTT.

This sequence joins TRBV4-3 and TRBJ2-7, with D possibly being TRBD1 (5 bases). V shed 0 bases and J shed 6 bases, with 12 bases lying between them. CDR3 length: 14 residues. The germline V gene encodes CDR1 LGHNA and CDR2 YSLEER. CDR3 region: CASSQEEGRAEQYF. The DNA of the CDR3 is TGCGCCAGCAGCCAAGAGGAAGGCAGGGCCGAGCAGTACTTC.

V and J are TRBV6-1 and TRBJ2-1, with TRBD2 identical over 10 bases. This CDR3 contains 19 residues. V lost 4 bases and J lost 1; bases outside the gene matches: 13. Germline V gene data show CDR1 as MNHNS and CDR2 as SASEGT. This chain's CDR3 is CASSARLAGVLSSYNEQFF. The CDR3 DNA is TGTGCCAGCAGTGCCCGCCTAGCGGGAGTCTTGAGTTCCTACAATGAGCAGTTCTTC.

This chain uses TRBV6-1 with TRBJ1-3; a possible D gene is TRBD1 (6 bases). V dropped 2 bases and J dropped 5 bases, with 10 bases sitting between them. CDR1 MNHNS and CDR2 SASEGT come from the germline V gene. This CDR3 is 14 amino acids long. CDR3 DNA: TGTGCCAGCAGTGAACAGGGGATAAGAAACACCATATATTTT. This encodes CASSEQGIRNTIYF.

The DNA of the CDR3 is TGCGCCAGCAGGTATGATCCACCCTACGAGCAGTTCTTC. Residues: CASRYDPPYEQFF. V gene TRBV5-1 combines with J gene TRBJ2-1; no reliable D call. The CDR3 extends over 13 amino acids. Germline V CDR1 and CDR2: SGHRS, YFSETQ. V was trimmed by 5 bases and J by 10 bases, leaving 16 bases between them.

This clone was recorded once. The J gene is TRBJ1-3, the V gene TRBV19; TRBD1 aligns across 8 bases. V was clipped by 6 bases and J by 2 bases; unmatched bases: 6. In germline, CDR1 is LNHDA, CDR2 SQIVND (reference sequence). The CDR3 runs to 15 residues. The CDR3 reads CASRDRGVTGNTIYF. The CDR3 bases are TGTGCCAGTAGAGACAGGGGAGTAACTGGAAACACCATATATTTT. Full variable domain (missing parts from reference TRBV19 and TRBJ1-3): DGGITQSPKYLFRKEGQNVTLSCEQNLNHDAMYWYRQDPGQGLRLIYYSQIVNDFQKGDIAEGYSVSREKKESFPLTVTSAQKNPTAFYLCASRDRGVTGNTIYFGEGSWLTVV.

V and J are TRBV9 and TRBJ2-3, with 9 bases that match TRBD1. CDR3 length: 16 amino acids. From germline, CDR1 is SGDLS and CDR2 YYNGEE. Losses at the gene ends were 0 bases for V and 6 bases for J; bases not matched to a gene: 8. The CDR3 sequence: CASSVGMDRGMDTQYF. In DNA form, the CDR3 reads TGTGCCAGCAGCGTAGGAATGGACAGGGGTATGGATACGCAGTATTTT.

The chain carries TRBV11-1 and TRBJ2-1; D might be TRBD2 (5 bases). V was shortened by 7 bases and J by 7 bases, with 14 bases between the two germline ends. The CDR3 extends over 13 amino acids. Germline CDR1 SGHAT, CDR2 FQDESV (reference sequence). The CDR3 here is CASTRNVANEQFF. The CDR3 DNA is TGTGCCAGCACCCGAAACGTAGCGAATGAGCAGTTCTTC.

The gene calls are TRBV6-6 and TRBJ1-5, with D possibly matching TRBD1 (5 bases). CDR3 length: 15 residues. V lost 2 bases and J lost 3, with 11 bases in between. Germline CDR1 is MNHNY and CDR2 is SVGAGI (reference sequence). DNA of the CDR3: TGTGCCAGCAGTTACGGGGGGAGTTACAATCAGCCCCAGCATTTT. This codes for CASSYGGSYNQPQHF.

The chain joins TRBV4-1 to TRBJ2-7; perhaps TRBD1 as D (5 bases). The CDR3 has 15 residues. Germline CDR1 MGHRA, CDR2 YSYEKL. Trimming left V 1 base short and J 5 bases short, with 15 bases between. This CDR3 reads CASSQGGTGPHEQYF. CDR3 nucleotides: TGCGCCAGCAGCCAAGGGGGCACAGGCCCCCACGAGCAGTACTTC.

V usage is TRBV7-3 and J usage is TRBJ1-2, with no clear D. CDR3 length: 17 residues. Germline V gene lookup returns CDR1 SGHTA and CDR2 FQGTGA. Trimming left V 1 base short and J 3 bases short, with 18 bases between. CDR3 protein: CASSLMGVRAGDYGYTF. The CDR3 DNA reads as TGTGCCAGCAGCTTAATGGGCGTCCGGGCGGGTGACTATGGCTACACCTTC. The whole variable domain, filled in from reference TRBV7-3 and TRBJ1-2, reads GAGVSQTPSNKVTEKGKYVELRCDPISGHTALYWYRQSLGQGPEFLIYFQGTGAADDSGLPNDRFFAVRPEGSVSTLKIQRTERGDSAVYLCASSLMGVRAGDYGYTFGSGTRLTVV.